This TCR beta chain was captured by sequencing in a study of response to subunit inactivated influenza vaccine. Study-level findings and limits: That few new T cells are recruited by each seasonal influenza vaccination was the authors' suggestion.

Comments on this clonotype: The antigen remains undetermined.

CDR3 length: 15 residues. Trimming took 6 bases from V and 6 from J, leaving 15 bases between them. In germline, CDR1 is MDHEN, CDR2 SYDVKM. MiXCR, applied by TCRdb to the RT-PCR reads, yields one record per CDR3 protein. The table shows hundreds of thousands of distinct CDR3 sequences, with 7.6% occurring only once. J is TRBJ1-6 and V is TRBV28; TRBD1 might be the D (5 bases). The TCR comes from a man aged 45-69 years who received an inactivated influenza vaccine. The sample in question was PBMCs from blood, obtained around 25 months after vaccination. The DNA for the CDR3 is TGTGCCAGCAGACGCGACAGTCGTACTAATTCACCCCTCCACTTT. It translates to CASRRDSRTNSPLHF.